These 19 T cell receptor beta chains were sequenced from one sample in a study of blood T cell repertoires in COVID-19. Using immunoSEQ multiplex PCR, the repertoire was profiled, and TCRdb retains in-frame clones only, with some absent. This table has around 190,000 clones, 80% to 90% appearing once. The sequenced material came from peripheral blood. The receptors come from an elderly woman with acute or convalescent COVID-19.

The J gene is TRBJ1-1, the V gene TRBV7-6, with a weak D call TRBD1 (6 bases). The CDR3 loop spans 16 amino acids. Germline V gives CDR1 SGHVS, CDR2 FNYEAQ. Trimming took 2 bases from V and 1 from J, leaving 14 bases between them. This CDR3 reads CASSLRAGATNTEAFF. DNA for the CDR3: TGTGCCAGCAGCTTAAGGGCAGGGGCAACGAACACTGAAGCTTTCTTT.

The chain is built from TRBV5-1 and TRBJ2-7; 7 bases map to TRBD2. The length of the CDR3 is 15 residues. Germline V lookup: CDR1 SGHRS, CDR2 YFSETQ. Trimming cost V 8 bases and J 3 bases; bases outside gene matches: 14. The CDR3 is CASRGVGRELYEQYF. CDR3 coding DNA: TGCGCCAGTAGGGGAGTCGGGCGGGAGCTCTACGAGCAGTACTTC.

The V and J genes are TRBV12-3 or TRBV12-4 and TRBJ1-2; 7 nucleotides align to TRBD1. There are 13 residues in the CDR3. Trimming at V came to 6 bases and at J to 4 bases, leaving 5 bases not matched to a gene. The CDR3 bases are TGTGCCAGCAGCCGAGACAGGGTCTATGGCTACACCTTC. Translated: CASSRDRVYGYTF.

CDR3 DNA: TGTGCCAGTAGGGGACTAGCGGGAGGTACCGGGGAGCTGTTTTTT. This gives the protein CASRGLAGGTGELFF. The V and J genes are TRBV19 and TRBJ2-2; 15 bases are a match to TRBD2. Looked up from germline, CDR1 is LNHDA and CDR2 is SQIVND (reference sequence). J gave up 5 bases and V 6 bases, and 1 base lay outside the gene matches. This CDR3 comprises 15 residues.

V and J are TRBV5-4 and TRBJ2-7; tentatively, D is TRBD2 (5 bases). Germline CDR1 reads SGHNT; CDR2 reads YYREEE (reference sequence). V lost 6 bases and J 5 bases, leaving 15 bases between the germline ends. The CDR3 runs to 13 residues. The CDR3 DNA is TGTGCCAGCACCGGGGAAGGGAGAGACGAGCAGTACTTC. Protein sequence: CASTGEGRDEQYF.

CDR3 in amino acids: CASSPPTGKYNEQFF. Here the CDR3 DNA reads TGTGCCAGCTCACCACCGACAGGGAAGTACAATGAGCAGTTCTTC. V and J are TRBV18 and TRBJ2-1, with 7 bases aligning to TRBD1. The CDR3 totals 15 residues. Germline lookup yields CDR1 KGHSH and CDR2 LQKENI. V lost 0 bases and J lost 4; bases outside the gene matches: 3.

The rearrangement joins TRBV19 to TRBJ1-5; 7 nucleotides match TRBD1. The CDR3 is made up of 15 amino acids. V trimming: 6 bases; J trimming: 1 base; junction bases outside the gene matches: 6. CDR1 is LNHDA, CDR2 SQIVND, per germline (reference sequence). CDR3 DNA: TGTGCCAGTAGAAACAGGGGAAGAAGCAATCAGCCCCAGCATTTT. Amino acid sequence: CASRNRGRSNQPQHF. Based on the CDR3 plus reference TRBV19 and TRBJ1-5, the full variable domain is DGGITQSPKYLFRKEGQNVTLSCEQNLNHDAMYWYRQDPGQGLRLIYYSQIVNDFQKGDIAEGYSVSREKKESFPLTVTSAQKNPTAFYLCASRNRGRSNQPQHFGDGTRLSIL.

The V and J genes are TRBV6-5 and TRBJ1-5, with D uncertain. Germline V gene lookup returns CDR1 MNHEY and CDR2 SVGAGI. Trimming pared 0 bases from V and 6 bases from J, leaving 15 bases between. The CDR3 contains 16 residues. CDR3 amino acids: CASSYSRRTAGQPQHF. The CDR3 nucleotides are TGTGCCAGCAGTTACTCTCGGCGCACAGCAGGTCAGCCCCAGCATTTT.

This chain connects TRBV5-1 to TRBJ2-2; possibly TRBD1 for D (5 bases). V gave up 2 bases and J gave up 5 bases, with 13 bases separating them. CDR3 length: 15 residues. Germline CDR1 is SGHRS and CDR2 is YFSETQ. The CDR3 sequence is CASSFQGEGTGELFF. The CDR3 bases are TGCGCCAGCAGCTTCCAGGGTGAAGGGACCGGGGAGCTGTTTTTT.

J is TRBJ1-4 and V is TRBV15; a weak D match, TRBD1 (5 bases). V gave up 0 bases and J gave up 7 bases, with 15 bases separating them. The CDR3 is 16 amino acids. Germline V gives CDR1 LNHNV, CDR2 YYDKDF (reference sequence). The CDR3 reads CATSRDYGGKGEKLFF. The DNA of the CDR3 is TGTGCCACCAGCAGAGATTACGGGGGGAAGGGTGAAAAACTGTTTTTT.

The chain carries TRBV6-5 and TRBJ1-2, with a tentative D call TRBD1 (6 bases). In germline, CDR1 is MNHEY, CDR2 SVGAGI. The CDR3 is made up of 14 amino acids. V shed 8 bases and J shed 7 bases, with 20 bases lying between them. CDR3 amino acids: CASFGDIRVSGYTF. In DNA, the CDR3 is TGTGCCAGCTTCGGGGACATCAGGGTTAGTGGCTACACCTTC.

A word on this clone: In the same sample, other DNA sequences code for this CDR3. The rearrangement joins TRBV18 to TRBJ1-1, with TRBD1 matching 9 bases. Germline lookup yields CDR1 KGHSH and CDR2 LQKENI. The CDR3 covers 13 residues. V gave up 6 bases and J gave up 3 bases; unmatched junction bases: 2. Here the CDR3 reads CASSRQGDTEAFF. CDR3 nucleotides: TGTGCCAGCTCTCGACAGGGGGACACTGAAGCTTTCTTT.

The chain employs TRBV25-1 and TRBJ1-1; D uncertain. Between the trimmed V and J ends, which lost 3 bases and 4 bases, there was a span of 15 bases. Germline V gives CDR1 MGHDK, CDR2 SYGVNS. The CDR3 contains 15 residues. The CDR3 region has the DNA TGTGCCAGCAGTGAGCCCATGGGTGGGCGCACTGAAGCTTTCTTT. It encodes CASSEPMGGRTEAFF.

The CDR3 region is CASSKARDNYEQYF. The CDR3 DNA reads as TGTGCCAGCAGCAAAGCGCGTGACAACTACGAGCAGTACTTC. The V and J genes are TRBV21-1 and TRBJ2-7; the DNA was not compared with TRBD1, the D call given in the table. TRBV21-1 is flagged as a pseudogene. This CDR3 is built from 14 residues.

This clone was detected a few times. The CDR3 DNA reads TGTGCCAGCAGCCAGACAGGCACTGAAGCTTTCTTT. Amino acid sequence: CASSQTGTEAFF. This chain links TRBV6-2 or TRBV6-3 with TRBJ1-1; D might be TRBD1 (6 bases). From germline, CDR1 is MNHEY and CDR2 SVGEGT. V was clipped by 6 bases and J by 4 bases, with 9 bases between them. There are 12 residues in the CDR3.

The chain recombines TRBV27 with TRBJ2-5; 15 bases map to TRBD2. The V gene end was trimmed by 3 bases and the J gene end by 3 bases; junction bases not matched to a gene: 5. This CDR3 spans 17 amino acids. CDR1 and CDR2 from the germline V gene are MNHEY and SMNVEV (reference sequence). The CDR3 nucleotides are TGTGCCAGCAGTTTGCACGGACTAGCGGGAGGGGAAGAGACCCAGTACTTC. This gives the protein CASSLHGLAGGEETQYF.

This clone was seen only once. The V and J genes are TRBV9 and TRBJ2-5; the match to TRBD2 covers 7 bases. This CDR3 contains 15 residues. Germline V CDR1 and CDR2: SGDLS, YYNGEE. After removal of 4 bases from V and 5 bases from J, the junction contained 11 bases not matched to a gene. The DNA of the CDR3 is TGTGCCAGCAGCTCCGCGGGAGTACGAGGGGAGACCCAGTACTTC. Its protein is CASSSAGVRGETQYF.

This clone occurred a few times. V gene TRBV10-3 combines with J gene TRBJ1-5; D might be TRBD1 (5 bases). This CDR3 has 16 amino acids. Germline loops: CDR1 ENHRY, CDR2 SYGVKD. Trimming took off 3 bases at V and 4 bases at J, with 16 bases between the two ends. The CDR3 sequence: CAISDISGTGNQPQHF. In DNA, the CDR3 is TGTGCCATCAGTGATATTTCGGGGACTGGGAATCAGCCCCAGCATTTT.

J is TRBJ1-5 and V is TRBV18; the match to TRBD1 covers 9 bases. The V gene's germline CDR1 is KGHSH and CDR2 LQKENI. This CDR3 has 15 residues. The V gene end was trimmed by 0 bases and the J gene end by 6 bases; junction bases not matched to a gene: 3. This chain's CDR3 is CASSPPGQGFQPQHF. As DNA, the CDR3 is TGTGCCAGCTCACCACCGGGACAGGGATTTCAGCCCCAGCATTTT.